The 8 T cell receptor beta chains given below trace back to one sample, sequenced in a study of blood T cell repertoires in COVID-19 (TCRdb year 2020). The library was prepared using the immunoSEQ multiplex PCR assay. The immuneACCESS repertoire file appears here via TCRdb, limited to in-frame rearrangements. These files lack a portion of the clones; in checked studies, under half of the deficit traces to unresolved V genes, and the cause of the others is not known. This sample has approximately 120,000 clones in its table, and around 80% of those were observed once. Clones ranked in the top ten supply 3.8% of the sample. The sample was peripheral blood. These receptors were taken from a woman in her fifties or sixties with acute or convalescent COVID-19.

In this sample, this clone turned up once. The gene calls are TRBV7-9 and TRBJ1-5, with D uncertain. Germline lookup yields CDR1 SEHNR and CDR2 FQNEAQ (reference sequence). The V end lost 4 bases, the J end lost 5 bases, and 9 bases lay between the germline ends. CDR3 length: 13 residues. DNA for the CDR3: TGTGCCAGCAGCTCGGGCGGGGATCAGCCCCAGCATTTT. This sequence encodes CASSSGGDQPQHF.

This clone showed up just once. The J gene is TRBJ1-6, the V gene TRBV6-5; D gene unclear. This CDR3 comprises 15 residues. V lost 7 bases and J 5 bases, leaving 15 bases between the germline ends. Germline CDR1 reads MNHEY; CDR2 reads SVGAGI. The CDR3 loop is CASTLEGQNNSPLHF. CDR3 nucleotides: TGTGCCAGCACCCTAGAGGGCCAGAATAATTCACCCCTCCACTTT.

The V and J genes are TRBV7-9 and TRBJ1-2, with D uncertain. The CDR3 loop spans 12 amino acids. Trimming left V 5 bases short and J 8 bases short, with 12 bases between. Germline lookup yields CDR1 SEHNR and CDR2 FQNEAQ (reference sequence). This CDR3 is CASSEQSWGYTF. CDR3 DNA: TGTGCCAGCAGCGAACAATCCTGGGGCTACACCTTC.

J is TRBJ2-2 and V is TRBV7-9; 8 positions match TRBD2. This CDR3 has 15 amino acids. V was pared by 8 bases and J by 0 bases, with 5 bases of the junction left unmatched. CDR1 and CDR2 (germline): SEHNR, FQNEAQ (reference sequence). The CDR3 sequence: CASRERGTNTGELFF. The CDR3, as DNA: TGTGCCAGCCGCGAGCGGGGGACGAACACCGGGGAGCTGTTTTTT. Full variable domain (remainder filled in from reference TRBV7-9 and TRBJ2-2): DTGVSQNPRHKITKRGQNVTFRCDPISEHNRLYWYRQTLGQGPEFLTYFQNEAQLEKSRLLSDRFSAERPKGSFSTLEIQRTEQGDSAMYLCASRERGTNTGELFFGEGSRLTVL.

The chain recombines TRBV6-5 with TRBJ1-2, with a possible D match to TRBD1 (6 bases). CDR3 size: 13 residues. V was pared by 6 bases and J by 2 bases, with 10 bases between. Germline V gene data show CDR1 as MNHEY and CDR2 as SVGAGI. The CDR3 nucleotides read TGTGCCAGCAGGTTACAGGGAAACTATGGCTACACCTTC. Amino acids: CASRLQGNYGYTF.

This chain connects TRBV6-2 or TRBV6-3 to TRBJ2-2; a possible D gene is TRBD2 (6 bases). The CDR3 extends over 17 amino acids. V dropped 3 bases and J dropped 0 bases, with 14 bases sitting between them. Germline CDR1 MNHEY, CDR2 SVGEGT. CDR3 in amino acids: CASSYRPSASNTGELFF. In DNA form, the CDR3 reads TGTGCCAGCAGTTATCGGCCTAGCGCGTCGAACACCGGGGAGCTGTTTTTT.

V gene TRBV5-1 combines with J gene TRBJ1-6; TRBD1 matches at 7 bases. The CDR3 has 16 amino acids. Germline CDR1 is SGHRS and CDR2 is YFSETQ. Trimming cost V 4 bases and J 6 bases; bases outside gene matches: 10. CDR3 bases: TGCGCCAGCAGCGGAGGGGACAGTCTTGTTAATTCACCCCTCCACTTT. Its protein product is CASSGGDSLVNSPLHF.

This clone was recorded a few times. The chain carries TRBV11-2 and TRBJ1-3, with D perhaps TRBD1 (6 bases). The CDR3 contains 17 residues. Germline loops: CDR1 SGHAT, CDR2 FQNNGV. Trimming stripped 4 bases from V and 4 bases from J, with 20 bases between. For the CDR3, the DNA is TGTGCCAGCAGCTCAGGGGTACAGGCCTTATCCGGAAACACCATATATTTT. Protein product: CASSSGVQALSGNTIYF.